Listed below are T cell receptor beta chains from one sample, sequenced in a study of monozygotic twins with inflammatory bowel disease. After re-calling the 5' RACE reads, TCRdb lists one entry per CDR3 protein, DNA absent. The sample totals fewer than 400,000 distinct CDR3 sequences. The sequenced sample was blood. The receptors come from a human donor with ulcerative colitis or Crohn's disease, or a healthy co-twin of an affected twin (not recorded which). CDR3s include the opening cysteine and the closing phenylalanine or tryptophan.

J gene	V gene	CDR3 protein
TRBJ2-1	TRBV30	CAWSVLMGSGRSYNEQFF
TRBJ2-7	TRBV20-1	CSASRVQGAHEQYF
TRBJ1-2	TRBV6-6	CAIQGTGGIYGYTF
TRBJ2-7	TRBV7-2	CASTTTGHHEQYF
TRBJ2-7	TRBV29-1	CSVEDVWGGEQYF
TRBJ1-2	TRBV11-2	CASSLDPDKKPNPYYGYTF
TRBJ2-1	TRBV20-1	CSASDPGGQGVRNEQFF
TRBJ2-3	TRBV18	CASSPGLQNSDTQYF
TRBJ2-1	TRBV28	CASRTGIYNEQFF
TRBJ2-7	TRBV30	CAWLFDYEQYF
TRBJ1-1	TRBV12-3/TRBV12-4	CASSPLTGRTEAFF
TRBJ2-5	TRBV5-1	CASSLSSQETQYF
TRBJ2-2	TRBV7-9	CASSFAQGPGELFF
TRBJ2-3	TRBV3-1	CASSLAGTISDTQYF
TRBJ2-6	TRBV15	CATSPRLFSDSGANVLTF
TRBJ1-4	TRBV7-2	CASSLTQAQGEKLFF
TRBJ1-5	TRBV7-9	CASSLDWAGGNQPQHF
TRBJ2-3	TRBV11-1	CASSHSRLGLAGRSDTQYF
TRBJ2-7	TRBV5-1	CASSLASPRWAEQYF
TRBJ1-1	TRBV7-9	CASSSAQGFSTEAFF
TRBJ1-2	TRBV9	CASSGHPRYGYTF
TRBJ2-1	TRBV29-1	CSVSSGGAGNEQFF
TRBJ2-3	TRBV9	CASSVAGTSGSSTDTQYF
TRBJ1-1	TRBV27	CASSSDSTVNTEAFF
TRBJ2-1	TRBV6-5	CASSPSERRGQFF
TRBJ2-2	TRBV12-3/TRBV12-4	CASSFAGELTGELFF
TRBJ2-7	TRBV27	CASRYSSGTGGYEQYF
TRBJ2-2	TRBV10-1	CASSEAGAIGELFF
TRBJ1-1	TRBV5-4	CASNPDMNTEAFF
TRBJ1-2	TRBV7-8	CASSSHYQGVYGYTF
TRBJ2-5	TRBV10-3	CAISETSGQGLETQYF
TRBJ2-2	TRBV5-1	CASSLEGGSGELFF
TRBJ2-7	TRBV7-2	CASSTYRGAYEQYF
TRBJ2-5	TRBV12-3/TRBV12-4	CASTPQGGATQYF
TRBJ2-3	TRBV29-1	CSGEAGGYTDTQYF
TRBJ1-1	TRBV12-3/TRBV12-4	CASCKRTEAFF
TRBJ2-1	TRBV7-2	CASSLARASGSLDEQFF
TRBJ1-1	TRBV6-2/TRBV6-3	CASSPMKGVGTEAFF
TRBJ1-5	TRBV30	CAWSFDAGSRVQPQHF
TRBJ2-3	TRBV20-1	CSARVPSGRTQYF
TRBJ1-5	TRBV7-8	CASSLSYGVQDQPQHF
TRBJ2-5	TRBV25-1	CASSAGNKGLGETQYF
TRBJ2-1	TRBV5-6	CASSLVPGRVSYNEQFF
TRBJ1-6	TRBV7-2	CASSSGPSLPLHF
TRBJ2-3	TRBV7-2	CASSLNRVRDTQYF
TRBJ1-5	TRBV9	CASSVGQGQPQHF
TRBJ2-3	TRBV14	CASSSTALAGADTQYF
TRBJ1-5	TRBV7-2	CASSLGTGTYQPQHF
TRBJ2-3	TRBV7-2	CASSKGQGGVDTQYF
TRBJ1-5	TRBV6-1	CASRINRGGQPQHF
TRBJ1-4	TRBV5-5	CASSLGRGGEKLFF
TRBJ2-1	TRBV3-1	CASSQEGGYYNEQFF
TRBJ2-7	TRBV9	CAGSRSWDRGSYEQYF
TRBJ2-1	TRBV7-2	CASSLAGAGVYNEQFF
TRBJ2-5	TRBV10-3	CAIGQQETQYF
TRBJ1-1	TRBV7-8	CASSLAAQGAFF
TRBJ2-7	TRBV6-1	CASGPSGTLSYEQYF